A single T cell receptor beta chain is shown here with its context. The table came from immunoSEQ multiplex PCR; TCRdb's copy has only in-frame clones and leaves some out. The table has 50,000 to 75,000 clones, about 88% seen once. This sample is part of a study of OX40 agonist ivuxolimab in advanced cancers. Trimming removed 0 bases at V and 3 bases at J, with 11 bases between. Per the germline V gene, CDR1 is SGHRS and CDR2 is YFSETQ. This CDR3 region has 15 residues. The study sampled blood at baseline, cycle 4 day 1, and cycle 7 day 1. The sequenced sample was CD4+ or CD8+ T cells sorted from blood, obtained in a trial of the OX40 agonist ivuxolimab. The clonotype comes from an adult with an advanced solid tumor such as melanoma, head and neck, liver or kidney cancer. V and J are TRBV5-1 and TRBJ2-3; D is possibly TRBD2 (5 bases). The CDR3 sequence is CASSLDRGNTDTQYF. DNA for the CDR3: TGCGCCAGCAGCTTGGATCGGGGAAATACAGATACGCAGTATTTT. Drawing the rest from reference TRBV5-1 and TRBJ2-3, the complete variable domain is KAGVTQTPRYLIKTRGQQVTLSCSPISGHRSVSWYQQTPGQGLQFLFEYFSETQRNKGNFPGRFSGRQFSNSRSEMNVSTLELGDSALYLCASSLDRGNTDTQYFGPGTRLTVL.